This TCR beta chain comes out of a study of blood T cell repertoires in COVID-19. Study context: Sources were T cells, B-cell-depleted T cells, or PBMCs; the material itself was cDNA or gDNA.

The CDR3 is 14 amino acids. The junction had 6 bases not matched to a gene; V was cut back by 6 bases and J by 4 bases. Germline V gene sequence: CDR1 SGHNT, CDR2 YYREEE (reference sequence). Authors' data handling: How many nucleated cells were present was estimated from reference gene primer amplification. TCRdb's copy holds only in-frame clones and misses some; the assay was immunoSEQ multiplex PCR. V and J calls and clone size are as listed in that table; D and trimming were resolved from the DNA. Of 150,000 to 200,000 clones in the sample, approximately 82% are singletons; the top ten hold over 9.5%.

The chain couples TRBV5-4 to TRBJ1-4, with TRBD1 matching over 7 bases. The TCR was taken from a woman aged 80 or older with active or convalescent COVID-19. The sample was peripheral blood. CDR3 region: CASTIDRVNEKLFF. CDR3 DNA: TGTGCCAGCACCATAGACAGGGTTAATGAAAAACTGTTTTTT.